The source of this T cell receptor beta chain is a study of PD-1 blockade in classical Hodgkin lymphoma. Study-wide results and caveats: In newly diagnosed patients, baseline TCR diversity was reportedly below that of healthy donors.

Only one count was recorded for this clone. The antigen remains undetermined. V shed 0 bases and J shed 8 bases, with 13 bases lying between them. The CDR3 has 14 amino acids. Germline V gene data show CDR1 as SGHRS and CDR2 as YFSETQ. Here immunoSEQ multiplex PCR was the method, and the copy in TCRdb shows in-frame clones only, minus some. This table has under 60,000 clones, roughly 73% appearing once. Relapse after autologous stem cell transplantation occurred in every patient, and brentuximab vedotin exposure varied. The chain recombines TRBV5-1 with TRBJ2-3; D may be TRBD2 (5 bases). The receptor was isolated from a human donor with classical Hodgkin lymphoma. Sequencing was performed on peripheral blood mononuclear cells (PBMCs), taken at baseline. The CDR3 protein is CASSLAKTGGTQYF. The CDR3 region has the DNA TGCGCCAGCAGCTTGGCCAAGACCGGAGGTACGCAGTATTTT.